This passage covers 13 T cell receptor beta chains from one sample sequenced in a study of CD8 T cells in Susac syndrome. RNA, at about 0.45 to 1 ug, was reverse transcribed with random hexamers. One entry per CDR3 protein results from TCRdb running MiXCR on the immunoSEQ multiplex PCR reads. The table includes some 120,000 distinct CDR3 sequences, 90% to 95% detected once. The sequenced material came from CD8+ T cells from PBMCs. Receptor source: a human donor with multiple sclerosis.

The chain links TRBV12-3 or TRBV12-4 to TRBJ2-1; D is perhaps TRBD2 (7 bases). This CDR3 is built from 15 residues. Trimming left V 1 base short and J 4 bases short, with 11 bases between. For the CDR3, the DNA is TGTGCCAGCAGTTTAGTCGGGGGGCCATACAATGAGCAGTTCTTC. It yields the protein CASSLVGGPYNEQFF.

V and J are TRBV29-1 and TRBJ2-3; a weak D match, TRBD1 (5 bases). This CDR3 has 14 residues. V lost 7 bases, J lost 5 bases, and 19 bases lay in between. Germline CDR1 reads SQVTM; CDR2 reads ANQGSEA. CDR3 DNA: TGCAGCGCCGAGGACATAGAGGAATTAGATACGCAGTATTTT. Translating gives CSAEDIEELDTQYF.

The chain carries TRBV4-1 and TRBJ1-4, with TRBD1 as a possible D gene (6 bases). Looked up from germline, CDR1 is MGHRA and CDR2 is YSYEKL. V dropped 3 bases and J dropped 8 bases, with 19 bases sitting between them. The CDR3 runs to 16 residues. The CDR3 loop is CASSQRSQGLEEKLFF. CDR3 in DNA: TGCGCCAGCAGCCAGAGATCTCAGGGGCTGGAGGAAAAACTGTTTTTT.

The V call is TRBV5-6, the J call TRBJ2-2, with 11 bases matching TRBD2. V lost 5 bases and J lost 4; bases outside the gene matches: 7. The germline V gene encodes CDR1 SGHDT and CDR2 YYEEEE. The CDR3 is 16 residues long. The CDR3 here is CASSGTSGRFTGELFF. In DNA, the CDR3 is TGTGCCAGCAGTGGAACTAGCGGGAGATTCACCGGGGAGCTGTTTTTT.

This rearrangement joins TRBV20-1 to TRBJ2-7; 7 nucleotides match TRBD1. CDR1 and CDR2 (germline): DFQATT, SNEGSKA (reference sequence). CDR3 length equals 15 residues. The V segment lost 1 base and the J segment 5 bases; nucleotides outside the gene matches: 11. The CDR3 is CSARGRTGPPDEQYV. DNA of the CDR3: TGCAGTGCTAGAGGCCGGACAGGCCCTCCGGACGAGCAGTACGTC.

CDR3 nucleotides: TGTGCCCTCACGGGGCACAATGAGCAGTTCTTC. This translates into CALTGHNEQFF. The chain uses TRBV14 and TRBJ2-1, with D perhaps assigned TRBD1 or TRBD2 (5 bases each). Trimming shortened V by 11 bases and J by 5 bases, and 10 bases separated the two germline ends. Germline CDR1 is SGHDN and CDR2 is FVKESK. The CDR3 covers 11 residues.

This chain connects TRBV29-1 to TRBJ2-4; TRBD2 matches at 7 bases. The V gene end was trimmed by 4 bases and the J gene end by 6 bases; junction bases not matched to a gene: 15. The germline V gene has CDR1 SQVTM and CDR2 ANQGSEA. The CDR3 totals 16 residues. The CDR3 spells CSVAGREGSAGNIQYF. CDR3 nucleotides: TGCAGCGTTGCCGGCAGGGAGGGGTCAGCGGGAAACATTCAGTACTTC.

CDR3 sequence (DNA): TGCAGCGCTGTGCAGGGGGACCTTACAGATACGCAGTATTTT. It codes for CSAVQGDLTDTQYF. The V call is TRBV29-1, the J call TRBJ2-3, with 7 bases aligning to TRBD1. CDR3 length equals 14 residues. CDR1 SQVTM and CDR2 ANQGSEA come from the germline V gene. J lost 3 bases, V lost 7 bases, and 10 bases had no gene match.

The V and J genes are TRBV20-1 and TRBJ1-5, with D maybe TRBD1 (6 bases). Trimming stripped 0 bases from V and 4 bases from J, with 16 bases between. CDR3 length: 16 residues. Germline CDR1 and CDR2: DFQATT and SNEGSKA (reference sequence). CDR3 sequence: CSARETSAGTNQPQHF. The DNA of the CDR3 is TGCAGTGCTAGAGAAACCAGTGCCGGGACAAATCAGCCCCAGCATTTT.

The chain uses TRBV4-1 and TRBJ2-4, with D possibly being TRBD2 (5 bases). The CDR3 has 16 residues. Germline-derived CDR1 and CDR2 are MGHRA and YSYEKL. V lost 4 bases to trimming and J lost 0 bases, with 13 bases between them. CDR3 DNA: TGCGCCAGCAGCCGCAGAACTAGGTTAGCCAAAAACATTCAGTACTTC. It encodes CASSRRTRLAKNIQYF.

This sequence joins TRBV2 and TRBJ2-7; D gene unclear. Looked up from germline, CDR1 is SNHLY and CDR2 is FYNNEI. The CDR3 is 13 residues long. Trimming stripped 4 bases from V and 1 base from J, with 8 bases between. The CDR3 DNA is TGTGCCAGCAGTGTTGGGATTTCCTACGAGCAGTACGTC. Translated: CASSVGISYEQYV.

This clonotype was seen just once. This chain connects TRBV20-1 to TRBJ2-7; 10 bases line up with TRBD2. The V segment lost 5 bases and the J segment 4 bases; nucleotides outside the gene matches: 11. This CDR3 spans 15 amino acids. From germline, CDR1 is DFQATT and CDR2 SNEGSKA (reference sequence). In nucleotides, the CDR3 is TGCAGTGCTTACCAACTAGCGGGGACGGCTTACGAGCAGTACTTC. This codes for CSAYQLAGTAYEQYF.

In its sample, this clonotype was seen once. DNA for the CDR3: TGCAGTGCTAGAGATGGAACAGGGCGGCGCGGGGCCAACGTCCTGACTTTC. Translating gives CSARDGTGRRGANVLTF. The rearrangement uses TRBV20-1 and TRBJ2-6; tentative D call: TRBD1 (6 bases). The germline CDR1 and CDR2 sequences are DFQATT and SNEGSKA (reference sequence). This CDR3 contains 17 residues. V lost 0 bases and J lost 4, with 16 bases in between.